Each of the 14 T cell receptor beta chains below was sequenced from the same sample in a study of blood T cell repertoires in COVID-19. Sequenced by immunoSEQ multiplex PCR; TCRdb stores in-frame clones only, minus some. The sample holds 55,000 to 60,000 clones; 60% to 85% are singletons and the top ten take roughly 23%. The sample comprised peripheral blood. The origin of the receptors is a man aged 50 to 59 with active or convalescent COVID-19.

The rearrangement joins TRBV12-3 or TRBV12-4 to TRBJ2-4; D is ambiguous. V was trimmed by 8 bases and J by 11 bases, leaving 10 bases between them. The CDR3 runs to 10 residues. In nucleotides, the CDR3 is TGTGCCAGCGGATATGAGGTTCAGTACTTC. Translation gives CASGYEVQYF.

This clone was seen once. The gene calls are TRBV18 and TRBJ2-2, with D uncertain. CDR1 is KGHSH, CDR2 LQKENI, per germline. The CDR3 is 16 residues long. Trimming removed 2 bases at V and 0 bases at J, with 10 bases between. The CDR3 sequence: CASSPELTPNTGELFF. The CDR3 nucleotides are TGTGCCAGCTCACCAGAACTAACACCGAACACCGGGGAGCTGTTTTTT.

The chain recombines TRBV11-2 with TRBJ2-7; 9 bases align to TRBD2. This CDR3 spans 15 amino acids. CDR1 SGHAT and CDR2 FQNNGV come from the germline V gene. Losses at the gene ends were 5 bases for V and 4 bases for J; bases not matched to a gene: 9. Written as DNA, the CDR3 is TGTGCCAGCAGCCCTAGCGGGGCACCTCCTTACGAGCAGTACTTC. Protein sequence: CASSPSGAPPYEQYF.

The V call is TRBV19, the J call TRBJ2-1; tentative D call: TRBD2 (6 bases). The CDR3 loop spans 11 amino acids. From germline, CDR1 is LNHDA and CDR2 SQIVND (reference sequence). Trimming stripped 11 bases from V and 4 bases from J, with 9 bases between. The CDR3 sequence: CAVSGYNEQFF. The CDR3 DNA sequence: TGTGCCGTTAGCGGATACAATGAGCAGTTCTTC.

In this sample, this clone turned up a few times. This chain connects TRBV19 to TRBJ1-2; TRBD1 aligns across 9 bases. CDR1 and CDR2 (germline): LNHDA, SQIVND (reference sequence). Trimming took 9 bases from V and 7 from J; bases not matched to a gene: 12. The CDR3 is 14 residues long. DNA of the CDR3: TGTGCCAGCAAGGGGACAGGGCTTTTTCGTGGCTACACCTTC. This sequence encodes CASKGTGLFRGYTF.

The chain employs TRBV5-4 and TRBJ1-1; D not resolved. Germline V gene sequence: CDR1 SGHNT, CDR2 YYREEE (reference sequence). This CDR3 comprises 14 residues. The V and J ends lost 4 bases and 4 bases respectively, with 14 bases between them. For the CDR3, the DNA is TGTGCCAGCAGCCCCGAGGGTTACGGCACTGAAGCTTTCTTT. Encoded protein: CASSPEGYGTEAFF.

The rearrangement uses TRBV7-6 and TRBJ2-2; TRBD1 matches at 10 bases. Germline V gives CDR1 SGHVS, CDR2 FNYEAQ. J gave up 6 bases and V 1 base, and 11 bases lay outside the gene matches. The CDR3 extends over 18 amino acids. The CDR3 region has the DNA TGTGCCAGCAGCTTAGGCTACCCGGGACAGGGGTTTGCCGGGGAGCTGTTTTTT. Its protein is CASSLGYPGQGFAGELFF.

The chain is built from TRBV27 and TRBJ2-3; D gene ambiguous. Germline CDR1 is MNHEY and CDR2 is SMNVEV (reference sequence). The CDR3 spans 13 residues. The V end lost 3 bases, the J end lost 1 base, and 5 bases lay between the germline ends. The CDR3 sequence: CASSFRGTDTQYF. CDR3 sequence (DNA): TGTGCCAGCAGTTTCCGAGGCACAGATACGCAGTATTTT.

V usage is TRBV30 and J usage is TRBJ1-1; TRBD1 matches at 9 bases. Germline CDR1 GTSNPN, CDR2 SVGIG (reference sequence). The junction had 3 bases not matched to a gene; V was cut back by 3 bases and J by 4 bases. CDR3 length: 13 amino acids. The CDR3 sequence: CAWRGDRATEAFF. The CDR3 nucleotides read TGTGCCTGGAGAGGGGACAGGGCCACTGAAGCTTTCTTT.

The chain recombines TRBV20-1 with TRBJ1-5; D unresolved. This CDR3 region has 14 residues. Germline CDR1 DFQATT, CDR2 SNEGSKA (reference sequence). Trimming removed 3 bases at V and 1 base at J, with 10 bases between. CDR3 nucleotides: TGCAGTGCTAGTCGTGAACAGAGCAATCAGCCCCAGCATTTT. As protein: CSASREQSNQPQHF.

The CDR3 loop is CASSFDTAGQTSEYF. The CDR3 region has the DNA TGTGCCAGCAGCTTCGATACGGCGGGTCAGACCAGCGAGTACTTC. The rearrangement links TRBV11-2 to TRBJ2-7; weak D call: TRBD2 (5 bases). The ends were cut back, 3 bases at V and 11 bases at J, with 23 bases in the middle. The CDR3 sequence is 15 residues long. In germline, CDR1 is SGHAT, CDR2 FQNNGV.

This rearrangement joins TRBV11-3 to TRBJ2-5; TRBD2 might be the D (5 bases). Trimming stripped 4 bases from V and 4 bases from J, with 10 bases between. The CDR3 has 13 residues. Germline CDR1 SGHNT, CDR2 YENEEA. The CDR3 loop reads CASSSGEPETQYF. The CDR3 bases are TGTGCCAGCAGCTCCGGGGAGCCAGAGACCCAGTACTTC.

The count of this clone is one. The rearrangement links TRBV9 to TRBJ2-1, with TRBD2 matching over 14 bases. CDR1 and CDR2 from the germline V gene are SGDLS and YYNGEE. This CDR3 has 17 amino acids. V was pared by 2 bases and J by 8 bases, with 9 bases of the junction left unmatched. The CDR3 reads CASSVTSGRAWVDEQFF. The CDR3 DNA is TGTGCCAGCAGCGTGACTAGCGGGAGGGCCTGGGTAGATGAGCAGTTCTTC.

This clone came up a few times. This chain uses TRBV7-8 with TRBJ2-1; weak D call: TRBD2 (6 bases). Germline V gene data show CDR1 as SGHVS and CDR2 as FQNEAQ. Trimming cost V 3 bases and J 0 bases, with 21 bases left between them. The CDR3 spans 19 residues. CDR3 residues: CASSFSSSGTGSSYNEQFF. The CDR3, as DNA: TGTGCCAGCAGCTTTAGCTCTTCGGGGACCGGGAGCTCCTACAATGAGCAGTTCTTC.